This passage covers 32 T cell receptor beta chains from one sample sequenced in a study of blood T cell repertoires in acute mononucleosis. The time point: acute infectious mononucleosis, at clinical presentation within 2 weeks of symptom onset (visit 1). Method: immunoSEQ multiplex PCR; TCRdb's copy keeps in-frame clones and lacks some. The table shows some 6,600 clones, with under 30% occurring only once. The source material was EBV YVL epitope tetramer+ CD8+ T cells sorted from PBMCs, sampled during acute infectious mononucleosis. Stated subset: CD8 T cells binding a tetramer with EBV BRLF1 109-117 peptide (YVL-BR). These receptors were taken from a woman under 30 with infectious mononucleosis caused by EBV.

In its sample, this clone was seen a few times. CDR3 sequence: CASSTGVGANTEAFF. The CDR3 nucleotides read TGCGCCAGCAGCACAGGGGTAGGGGCGAACACTGAAGCTTTCTTT. The genes are TRBV4-1 and TRBJ1-1; TRBD1 aligns across 7 bases. The CDR3 loop spans 15 amino acids. Germline V gene sequence: CDR1 MGHRA, CDR2 YSYEKL. With V trimmed by 5 bases and J by 1 base, 7 bases remained unmatched.

This clone was observed a handful of times. This likely stems from a read error, as it lies one base from a far larger clone. Within the sample, other DNA sequences also encode this same CDR3. V gene TRBV7-3 combines with J gene TRBJ2-7; tentative D call: TRBD1 (5 bases). Between the trimmed V and J ends, which lost 5 bases and 6 bases, there was a span of 8 bases. CDR1 and CDR2 from the germline V gene are SGHTA and FQGTGA. The CDR3 is 11 amino acids. CDR3: CASSQGVEQYF. Here the CDR3 DNA reads TGTGCCAGCAGCCAAGGGGTCGAGCAGTACTTC.

With regard to this clone: Only one base separates this from a far larger clonotype, so it likely reflects a read error. The chain combines TRBV27 with TRBJ2-3, with D perhaps matching TRBD1 (6 bases). Germline CDR1 MNHEY, CDR2 SMNVEV (reference sequence). V lost 3 bases to trimming and J lost 2 bases, with 15 bases between them. This CDR3 comprises 16 residues. CDR3 nucleotide sequence: TGTGCCAGCAGTTTTCCAGGGGATGCCCTCACAGATACGCAGTATTTT. As protein: CASSFPGDALTDTQYF.

As for this clone: Mismatch with germline at one junction end may stem from a read error. The chain is built from TRBV27 and TRBJ2-1; D unresolved. CDR1 and CDR2 (germline): MNHEY, SMNVEV (reference sequence). The CDR3 spans 11 residues. The CDR3: CATSNYDEQFF. The CDR3, as DNA: TGTGCCACCAGTAACTACGATGAGCAGTTCTTC.

In its sample, this clone was seen a few times. One base separates it from a far larger clone, so it is likely a read error. The chain uses TRBV6-1 and TRBJ2-7, with a possible D match to TRBD1 (5 bases). Germline V lookup: CDR1 MNHNS, CDR2 SASEGT. V lost 6 bases, J lost 6 bases, and 15 bases lay in between. The CDR3 spans 13 residues. This chain's CDR3 is CASSLAGSGEQYF. In nucleotides, the CDR3 is TGTGCCAGCAGCTTGGCAGGGTCGGGCGAGCAGTACTTC.

In the case of this clone: A far larger clone is only one base removed, so a read error is likely. Other DNA variants within this sample encode the same CDR3. The CDR3 sequence is CASNLDGDNEQFF. The CDR3 nucleotides read TGTGCCAGCAACTTAGACGGGGACAATGAGCAGTTCTTC. V and J are TRBV11-2 and TRBJ2-1, with a weak D call TRBD2 (5 bases). The V gene's germline CDR1 is SGHAT and CDR2 FQNNGV. This CDR3 has 13 amino acids.

The chain carries TRBV11-2 and TRBJ2-3; D call uncertain. The CDR3 spans 12 residues. Germline V gene lookup returns CDR1 SGHAT and CDR2 FQNNGV. Deletions cut 6 bases from V and 6 bases from J, with 10 bases between. CDR3 DNA: TGTGCCAGCAGTTTATACAGTGATACGCAGTATTTT. Its translation: CASSLYSDTQYF.

The chain recombines TRBV11-2 with TRBJ2-2, with 9 bases identical to TRBD2. The CDR3 has 16 residues. The V gene's germline CDR1 is SGHAT and CDR2 FQNNGV. Trimming cost V 4 bases and J 7 bases; bases outside gene matches: 10. For the CDR3, the DNA is TGTGCCAGCAGCTCAATGGGACTAGCTAGCATCGGGGAGCTGTTTTTT. This gives the protein CASSSMGLASIGELFF.

This clone was detected many times. The chain uses TRBV7-2 and TRBJ2-7; 10 bases line up with TRBD2. The V gene's germline CDR1 is SGHTA and CDR2 FQGNSA. Unmatched junction bases numbered 4, after V lost 5 bases and J lost 0 bases. This CDR3 contains 15 residues. This chain's CDR3 is CASSILAGDSYEQYF. In nucleotides, the CDR3 is TGTGCCAGCAGCATCCTAGCGGGGGACTCCTACGAGCAGTACTTC. The entire variable domain, with the rest obtained from reference TRBV7-2 and TRBJ2-7, is as follows: GAGVSQSPSNKVTEKGKDVELRCDPISGHTALYWYRQSLGQGLEFLIYFQGNSAPDKSGLPSDRFSAERTGGSVSTLTIQRTQQEDSAVYLCASSILAGDSYEQYFGPGTRLTVT.

This clone appeared a few times. The chain links TRBV7-8 to TRBJ2-1, with D unresolved. This CDR3 has 11 amino acids. Germline CDR1 reads SGHVS; CDR2 reads FQNEAQ. Deletions cut 5 bases from V and 10 bases from J, with 9 bases between. CDR3 DNA: TGTGCCAGCAGCCCCAACGGCGAGCAGTTCTTC. It yields the protein CASSPNGEQFF.

V is TRBV5-6 and J is TRBJ2-1; 8 bases fit TRBD1. Germline CDR1 SGHDT, CDR2 YYEEEE. V was clipped by 4 bases and J by 6 bases; unmatched bases: 9. This CDR3 region has 15 residues. CDR3 bases: TGTGCCAGCAGCCCCGACCCGACAGGGGTCAATGAGCAGTTCTTC. Protein sequence: CASSPDPTGVNEQFF. The full variable domain, rest sourced from reference TRBV5-6 and TRBJ2-1, is DAGVTQSPTHLIKTRGQQVTLRCSPKSGHDTVSWYQQALGQGPQFIFQYYEEEERQRGNFPDRFSGHQFPNYSSELNVNALLLGDSALYLCASSPDPTGVNEQFFGPGTRLTVL.

By share, this clone ranks as medium-sized (0.01 to 0.1%). The same CDR3 also results from other DNA sequences found in this sample. The chain is built from TRBV5-1 and TRBJ1-1, with D possibly TRBD1 on 5 matching bases. CDR1 and CDR2 (germline): SGHRS, YFSETQ. V gave up 0 bases and J gave up 7 bases, with 10 bases separating them. The CDR3 sequence is 13 residues long. CDR3 in amino acids: CASSLAGSNEAFF. The CDR3 bases are TGCGCCAGCAGCTTGGCAGGGTCGAATGAAGCTTTCTTT.

On this clone itself: Mismatch with germline at one junction end may stem from a read error. The genes are TRBV7-9 and TRBJ2-5, with D perhaps assigned TRBD1 or TRBD2 (6 bases each). Germline V gene data show CDR1 as SEHNR and CDR2 as FQNEAQ (reference sequence). The CDR3 contains 15 residues. Here the CDR3 DNA reads TGTGCCACCGAGCAAGGGGGGCGGAGGCTAGAGCCCCAGTACTTC. Its protein is CATEQGGRRLEPQYF.

The chain uses TRBV11-3 and TRBJ2-1; 9 bases line up with TRBD2. V dropped 5 bases and J dropped 6; count of bases not matched to a gene: 5. The germline V gene has CDR1 SGHNT and CDR2 YENEEA. The CDR3 totals 14 residues. The CDR3: CASSLAGPSNEQFF. CDR3 DNA sequence: TGTGCCAGCAGCCTAGCGGGGCCAAGCAATGAGCAGTTCTTC.

Note on this clone: Other nucleotide sequences from this sample produce the same CDR3. The V and J genes are TRBV27 and TRBJ2-1; possible D gene TRBD1, 5 bases. The V gene lost 5 bases and the J gene lost 9 bases, with 20 bases spanning the gap. Germline values: CDR1 MNHEY, CDR2 SMNVEV (reference sequence). The CDR3 sequence is 15 residues long. CDR3 bases: TGTGCCAGCAGTCCCGTGATCGGTTGGGGCGGTGAGCAGTTCTTC. This codes for CASSPVIGWGGEQFF.

This chain joins TRBV7-3 and TRBJ2-7; TRBD2 aligns across 10 bases. The germline V gene encodes CDR1 SGHTA and CDR2 FQGTGA. CDR3 length: 13 amino acids. Trimming at V came to 7 bases and at J to 7 bases, leaving 7 bases not matched to a gene. CDR3 region: CASTLAGSGEQYF. CDR3 DNA sequence: TGTGCCAGCACACTAGCGGGGTCGGGGGAGCAGTACTTC.

This clone was counted at least ten times. The junction does not match germline at one end; this may be a read error. The genes are TRBV6-6 and TRBJ2-3; D call uncertain. The CDR3 is 14 residues long. CDR1 and CDR2 from the germline V gene are MNHNY and SVGAGI (reference sequence). The CDR3 DNA sequence: TGTGCCATCAGTGGAGTTGGTAGCACAGATACGCAGTATTTT. Translating gives CAISGVGSTDTQYF.

This clone was counted a few times. This CDR3 is CASSLLAGAGETQYF. CDR3 in DNA: TGTGCCAGCAGCTTACTAGCGGGAGCTGGAGAGACCCAGTACTTC. The chain links TRBV5-6 to TRBJ2-5, with 11 bases fitting TRBD2. J lost 4 bases, V lost 2 bases, and 4 bases had no gene match. Germline assignment: CDR1 SGHDT and CDR2 YYEEEE. The CDR3 contains 15 residues.

Sample share makes this clone medium-sized. The V call is TRBV11-2, the J call TRBJ2-1; D perhaps matches TRBD2 (5 bases). CDR3 length equals 18 residues. CDR1 is SGHAT, CDR2 FQNNGV, per germline. Trimming took off 1 base at V and 2 bases at J, with 18 bases between the two ends. The CDR3 loop reads CASSLAGIAGTAYNEQFF. In DNA form, the CDR3 reads TGTGCCAGCAGCTTAGCGGGAATAGCAGGTACGGCCTACAATGAGCAGTTCTTC.

Concerning this clone itself: No conserved phenylalanine or tryptophan is present at the end of the CDR3, so a read error is the likely explanation. The V call is TRBV7-6, the J call TRBJ2-7; D perhaps matches TRBD2 (6 bases). Germline CDR1 is SGHVS and CDR2 is FNYEAQ. This CDR3 comprises 16 residues. Trimming shortened V by 3 bases and J by 3 bases, and 18 bases separated the two germline ends. The CDR3 loop reads CASSFTVGEVIYEQYS. The CDR3 coding sequence is TGTGCCAGCAGCTTTACGGTGGGGGAGGTGATCTACGAGCAGTACTCC.

This clone was counted ten times or more. The rearrangement uses TRBV7-9 and TRBJ2-7; D is perhaps TRBD2 (6 bases). V lost 5 bases, J lost 7 bases, and 9 bases lay in between. Germline V gene lookup returns CDR1 SEHNR and CDR2 FQNEAQ (reference sequence). The CDR3 sequence is 11 residues long. CDR3 nucleotide sequence: TGTGCCAGCAGCATTAGCGGTGAGCAGTACTTC. Translation: CASSISGEQYF.

The chain joins TRBV6-5 to TRBJ2-5, with TRBD1 matching 8 bases. The germline V gene encodes CDR1 MNHEY and CDR2 SVGAGI. This CDR3 is built from 12 residues. Trimming cost V 7 bases and J 10 bases; bases outside gene matches: 8. The CDR3 nucleotides are TGTGCCAGCACTAGACAGGGGAGAGACCAGTACTTC. It encodes CASTRQGRDQYF.

This chain links TRBV7-3 with TRBJ2-7; maybe TRBD1 (6 bases). This CDR3 has 12 residues. With 6 bases removed from V and 2 bases from J, the gap between germline ends came to 8 bases. CDR1 is SGHTA, CDR2 FQGTGA, per germline. The CDR3 spells CASSQGPYEQYF. CDR3 bases: TGTGCCAGCAGTCAGGGGCCCTACGAGCAGTACTTC.

Points on this clone: It is likely a read error: a sequence one base away is far more abundant. V is TRBV4-1 and J is TRBJ2-7; perhaps TRBD2 as D (6 bases). Per germline, CDR1 MGHRA and CDR2 YSYEKL. Deletions cut 5 bases from V and 5 bases from J, with 19 bases between. This CDR3 has 15 amino acids. This CDR3 reads CASSSFRDSSNEQYF. The CDR3, as DNA: TGCGCCAGCAGCTCATTCCGGGACTCCTCGAACGAGCAGTACTTC.

This clone is labeled as medium-sized. The CDR3 protein is CASSPDIGWGGEQFF. The CDR3 DNA follows: TGTGCCAGCAGTCCCGACATCGGTTGGGGCGGTGAGCAGTTCTTC. The chain combines TRBV6-5 with TRBJ2-1; a possible D gene is TRBD1 (5 bases). Germline V lookup: CDR1 MNHEY, CDR2 SVGAGI. Trimming cost V 5 bases and J 9 bases, with 20 bases left between them. This CDR3 comprises 15 residues.

Only a few counts were recorded for this clone. Here the CDR3 DNA reads TGCAGCGTTGGAGTGGACACCGGCAGCGAGTACTTC. Its translation: CSVGVDTGSEYF. This sequence joins TRBV29-1 and TRBJ2-7, with a weak D call TRBD1 (5 bases). V was pared by 4 bases and J by 11 bases, with 18 bases between. The germline gives CDR1 SQVTM, CDR2 ANQGSEA. The CDR3 contains 12 residues.

This clone has only a few counts. The likely explanation is a read error, given a far larger clone one base away. J is TRBJ2-1 and V is TRBV7-9, with 7 positions matching TRBD2. The CDR3 covers 14 residues. Per the germline V gene, CDR1 is SEHNR and CDR2 is FQNEAQ (reference sequence). The CDR3 protein is CANSLQGDYDEQFF. The CDR3 coding sequence is TGTGCCAACAGCTTACAAGGGGACTACGATGAGCAGTTCTTC.

In this sample, this clone turned up many times. This chain joins TRBV11-2 and TRBJ2-7; 7 bases are shared with TRBD1. Germline CDR1 SGHAT, CDR2 FQNNGV. The CDR3 totals 16 residues. The V gene end was trimmed by 5 bases and the J gene end by 0 bases; junction bases not matched to a gene: 10. The CDR3 DNA is TGTGCCAGCAGCACATACCGGGACAGTCTCTCCTACGAGCAGTACTTC. Amino acids: CASSTYRDSLSYEQYF. The variable domain in full, completed from reference TRBV11-2 and TRBJ2-7, reads EAGVAQSPRYKIIEKRQSVAFWCNPISGHATLYWYQQILGQGPKLLIQFQNNGVVDDSQLPKDRFSAERLKGVDSTLKIQPAKLEDSAVYLCASSTYRDSLSYEQYFGPGTRLTVT.

In this sample, this clone turned up a few times. A far bigger clonotype differs at one base, so this is likely a read error. The chain recombines TRBV4-1 with TRBJ2-7; D is undetermined. The length of the CDR3 is 13 residues. Germline CDR1 MGHRA, CDR2 YSYEKL. V was shortened by 6 bases and J by 2 bases, with 11 bases between the two germline ends. CDR3: CASSPGLAYEQYF. Written as DNA, the CDR3 is TGCGCCAGCAGTCCGGGTCTCGCCTACGAGCAGTACTTC.

With regard to this clone: One end of the junction is discordant with germline, which a read error may explain. Different DNA sequences within this sample yield the same CDR3. This chain joins TRBV27 and TRBJ1-1; TRBD1 matches at 7 bases. This CDR3 comprises 15 residues. The V gene's germline CDR1 is MNHEY and CDR2 SMNVEV (reference sequence). The CDR3 spells CASRPFQGGASEAFF. The DNA of the CDR3 is TGTGCCAGCAGACCCTTCCAGGGGGGGGCAAGTGAAGCCTTCTTT.

The V and J genes are TRBV7-2 and TRBJ2-5; D may correspond to TRBD1 or TRBD2 (5 bases each). Trimming removed 7 bases at V and 5 bases at J, with 14 bases between. Germline V gene sequence: CDR1 SGHTA, CDR2 FQGNSA. This CDR3 contains 13 residues. This CDR3 reads CASKNKGTETQYF. CDR3 nucleotide sequence: TGTGCCAGCAAAAACAAGGGGACGGAGACCCAGTACTTC.

This clone was observed a handful of times. The chain uses TRBV13 and TRBJ2-7; D is possibly TRBD1 (6 bases). The CDR3 length is 12 residues. V was pared by 5 bases and J by 3 bases, with 8 bases between. Germline loops: CDR1 PRHDT, CDR2 FYEKMQ (reference sequence). CDR3 sequence reads: CASSMDSYEQYF. CDR3 nucleotide sequence: TGTGCCAGCAGCATGGACAGCTACGAGCAGTACTTC.